This passage covers 8 T cell receptor beta chains from one sample sequenced in a study of control samples from healthy donors and cancer patients. Libraries were prepared by immunoSEQ multiplex PCR; TCRdb keeps only in-frame clonotypes and omits some of them. The sample includes about 140,000 clones, over 85% of them seen just once. The sample taken for sequencing was blood. The origin of the receptors is a man between 25 and 39 years old in good health.

The chain links TRBV4-3 to TRBJ2-3; TRBD2 matches 14 bases. The CDR3 loop spans 17 amino acids. The germline CDR1 and CDR2 sequences are LGHNA and YSLEER. V lost 2 bases and J lost 3; bases outside the gene matches: 4. Here the CDR3 DNA reads TGCGCCAGCAGCCAAACCGGGACTAGCGGGAGTACAGATACGCAGTATTTT. This codes for CASSQTGTSGSTDTQYF.

The chain uses TRBV7-8 and TRBJ1-2, with D maybe TRBD1 (5 bases). The V end was cut by 1 base, the J end by 4 bases, with 25 bases between. Germline V gives CDR1 SGHVS, CDR2 FQNEAQ. This CDR3 comprises 19 residues. The CDR3 DNA reads as TGTGCCAGCAGCTTAGGTGTAGGGGTTGGGTCAACCACGGGCTATGGCTACACCTTC. It specifies CASSLGVGVGSTTGYGYTF.

This chain joins TRBV2 and TRBJ2-7; D is possibly TRBD1 (5 bases). V shed 0 bases and J shed 0 bases, with 15 bases lying between them. The V gene's germline CDR1 is SNHLY and CDR2 FYNNEI. This CDR3 contains 17 residues. The DNA for the CDR3 is TGTGCCAGCAGTGAAGCGCTTGTTCTAGGACACTCCTACGAGCAGTACTTC. Translated: CASSEALVLGHSYEQYF.

V gene TRBV2 combines with J gene TRBJ2-4; D remains unclear. Trimming took 7 bases from V and 2 from J, leaving 6 bases between them. The CDR3 contains 12 residues. Germline lookup yields CDR1 SNHLY and CDR2 FYNNEI. CDR3 DNA sequence: TGTGCCAGCATGGGTCCCAAAAACATTCAGTACTTC. Translated, it gives CASMGPKNIQYF.

The rearrangement uses TRBV9 and TRBJ2-1; D is possibly TRBD2 (5 bases). The CDR3 runs to 19 residues. Between the trimmed V and J ends, which lost 4 bases and 8 bases, there was a span of 31 bases. Germline V gene lookup returns CDR1 SGDLS and CDR2 YYNGEE. The CDR3 DNA follows: TGTGCCAGCAGCCCGCGAGGGCTAATGGGATCCATTTTCTTCTATGAGCAGTTCTTC. Its protein is CASSPRGLMGSIFFYEQFF.

This chain links TRBV2 with TRBJ2-2, with D possibly matching TRBD2 (5 bases). V gave up 6 bases and J gave up 2 bases, with 10 bases separating them. This CDR3 is 14 amino acids long. CDR1 SNHLY and CDR2 FYNNEI come from the germline V gene. The CDR3 region has the DNA TGTGCCAGCAGGAGGGTTACCAACACCGGGGAGCTGTTTTTT. Translating it yields CASRRVTNTGELFF.

This clone was seen only once. The genes are TRBV21-1 and TRBJ2-5; TRBD1, the D gene given by the table, was not confirmed from the DNA. TRBV21-1 has pseudogene status. This CDR3 is 14 amino acids long. CDR3 in amino acids: CARKPKTDEETQYF. The CDR3 DNA sequence: TGTGCCAGGAAACCCAAGACAGACGAAGAGACCCAGTACTTC.

The chain recombines TRBV24-1 with TRBJ2-7, with 9 bases identical to TRBD1. V lost 5 bases to trimming and J lost 6 bases; unmatched junction nucleotides: 10. The CDR3 covers 15 residues. CDR1 is KGHDR, CDR2 SFDVKD, per germline. CDR3 residues: CATSASGTGRGEQYF. CDR3 coding DNA: TGTGCCACCAGTGCATCCGGGACAGGGAGGGGCGAGCAGTACTTC.